A selection of T cell receptor beta chains follows, all from one sample in a study of regulatory T cells in long-lasting Graves disease. MiXCR was run by TCRdb on the multiplex PCR reads, yielding one entry per CDR3 protein. The data show 350,000 to 400,000 distinct CDR3 sequences, around a sixth seen once. Sequencing was performed on peripheral blood mononuclear cells (PBMCs), taken at new diagnosis, from a patient treated with antithyroid drugs. The receptors shown here come from a female donor with Graves disease. CDR3s include the opening cysteine and the closing phenylalanine or tryptophan. A D gene is named only where the DNA matches it firmly.

TRBD2	TRBV7-2	TRBJ2-1	CASSLVRGVSLYNEQFF
.	TRBV5-1	TRBJ1-2	CASNLGGDGYTF
.	TRBV7-3	TRBJ2-1	CASSSGVYNEQFF
TRBD2	TRBV11-2	TRBJ2-5	CASRLFSSGSTETQYF
.	TRBV15	TRBJ2-7	CATSNLDGSSYEQYF
.	TRBV9	TRBJ1-5	CASSVTGSNQPQHF
.	TRBV30	TRBJ1-1	CAHSRDIGYAFF
TRBD1	TRBV6-5	TRBJ2-2	CASSYSSGGANTGELFF
TRBD1	TRBV6-2/TRBV6-3	TRBJ2-5	CASSLNSGQKETQYF
.	TRBV28	TRBJ2-3	CASSLGGMGTDTQYF
.	TRBV6-5	TRBJ1-1	CASSYVSGRNEAFF
.	TRBV5-1	TRBJ1-4	CASSLWATNEKLFF
TRBD2	TRBV20-1	TRBJ2-7	CSAKWGGRVWHEQYF
.	TRBV20-1	TRBJ2-5	CSSKSRQGETQYF
.	TRBV4-3	TRBJ2-6	CASTTADGANVLTF
TRBD1	TRBV7-9	TRBJ1-1	CASTWRDSRYEAFF
.	TRBV7-9	TRBJ1-1	CASSLGRWRNTEAFF
.	TRBV13	TRBJ2-5	CASSFSQETQYF
TRBD1	TRBV12-3/TRBV12-4	TRBJ2-4	CASRAGTGETLAKNIQYF
TRBD1	TRBV6-2/TRBV6-3	TRBJ1-5	CASSDFSGTGSQPQHF
.	TRBV15	TRBJ1-1	CATSSLGVLNTEAFF
.	TRBV19	TRBJ2-1	CASSIDLGQLSSYNEQFF
.	TRBV6-4	TRBJ2-2	CASSDGGGTGELFF
.	TRBV20-1	TRBJ2-1	CSASPQFF
TRBD1	TRBV19	TRBJ2-3	CASSTPPWDRGTDTQYF
.	TRBV28	TRBJ2-2	CASSFGSGAKIGELFF
.	TRBV2	TRBJ1-2	CASIGSENGYTF